A single sample gave rise to the 13 T cell receptor beta chains below, sequenced in a study of blood T cells in healthy people across ages. The use of a sample-barcoded 5' primer and a J-beta primer mix characterized a second PCR of about 7 to 12 cycles. One entry per CDR3 protein results from TCRdb running MiXCR on the 5' RACE reads. The sample lists approximately 800,000 distinct CDR3 sequences; more than 45% were seen once. Sequencing used blood. The receptors stem from a man aged 25-45 years in good health.

The chain is built from TRBV11-3 and TRBJ1-2; D is unresolved. Germline values: CDR1 SGHNT, CDR2 YENEEA. Trimming took off 3 bases at V and 0 bases at J, with 17 bases between the two ends. This CDR3 comprises 17 residues. CDR3 loop: CASSFFPLSRANYGYTF. The CDR3 DNA sequence: TGTGCCAGCAGCTTTTTCCCTCTCTCACGGGCTAACTATGGCTACACCTTC.

For the CDR3, the DNA is TGCAGTGCTAGAGATGTCGGTGAGCAGTTCTTC. It yields the protein CSARDVGEQFF. The V gene is TRBV20-1, the J gene TRBJ2-1; D unclear. Trimming took off 0 bases at V and 9 bases at J, with 6 bases between the two ends. This CDR3 has 11 amino acids. The V gene's germline CDR1 is DFQATT and CDR2 SNEGSKA (reference sequence).

The gene calls are TRBV4-2 and TRBJ2-5, with 7 bases that match TRBD2. V dropped 3 bases and J dropped 5; count of bases not matched to a gene: 15. Germline CDR1 and CDR2: LGHNA and YNFKEQ. The CDR3 sequence is 17 residues long. CDR3 protein: CASSQWSSGVDTETQYF. The CDR3 DNA is TGTGCCAGCAGCCAGTGGTCCAGCGGGGTGGACACGGAGACCCAGTACTTC.

The CDR3, as DNA: TGCGCCAGCAGCCAAGGCAGGGGCTCTGGGGCCAACGTCCTGACTTTC. Protein product: CASSQGRGSGANVLTF. The chain recombines TRBV4-3 with TRBJ2-6; tentatively, D is TRBD1 (6 bases). Germline V lookup: CDR1 LGHNA, CDR2 YSLEER. Trimming cost V 1 base and J 0 bases, with 7 bases left between them. The CDR3 covers 16 residues.

The chain couples TRBV6-5 to TRBJ2-2; 7 bases are a match to TRBD2. Losses at the gene ends were 6 bases for V and 6 bases for J; bases not matched to a gene: 4. Germline V lookup: CDR1 MNHEY, CDR2 SVGAGI. The length of the CDR3 is 13 residues. CDR3 coding DNA: TGTGCCAGCAGCCTAGCGGAGGCCGGGGAGCTGTTTTTT. Its translation is CASSLAEAGELFF.

V and J are TRBV6-2 or TRBV6-3 and TRBJ1-1; 7 positions match TRBD1. The CDR3 is 13 residues long. V shed 7 bases and J 5 bases; nucleotides not matched to a gene: 7. Germline V gene lookup returns CDR1 MNHEY and CDR2 SVGEGT. This CDR3 reads CASIGGTGTEAFF. Written as DNA, the CDR3 is TGTGCCAGCATAGGGGGCACTGGGACTGAAGCTTTCTTT.

The gene calls are TRBV5-1 and TRBJ2-7; D could derive from TRBD1 or TRBD2 (5 bases each). CDR1 and CDR2 from the germline V gene are SGHRS and YFSETQ. V was pared by 8 bases and J by 7 bases, with 13 bases between. The CDR3 is 11 amino acids. CDR3: CASGIGGEQYF. As DNA, the CDR3 is TGCGCCAGTGGGATTGGGGGTGAGCAGTACTTC.

V and J are TRBV20-1 and TRBJ2-1; possibly TRBD1 for D (6 bases). CDR3 length equals 16 residues. Germline values: CDR1 DFQATT, CDR2 SNEGSKA (reference sequence). The V gene lost 0 bases and the J gene lost 6 bases, with 18 bases spanning the gap. CDR3 nucleotides: TGCAGTGCTAGAGAAGTCCTTAGGACAGCCCTCAATGAGCAGTTCTTC. It encodes CSAREVLRTALNEQFF.

The V gene is TRBV29-1, the J gene TRBJ1-1, with no clear D. From germline, CDR1 is SQVTM and CDR2 ANQGSEA. V lost 7 bases to trimming and J lost 1 base, with 13 bases between them. The CDR3 sequence is 13 residues long. The CDR3 here is CSAVRVTNTEAFF. CDR3 DNA sequence: TGCAGCGCCGTACGGGTGACGAACACTGAAGCTTTCTTT.

The chain recombines TRBV7-8 with TRBJ2-1; 7 positions match TRBD1. The CDR3 loop spans 18 amino acids. V lost 5 bases to trimming and J lost 0 bases; unmatched junction nucleotides: 13. Germline V CDR1 and CDR2: SGHVS, FQNEAQ. Here the CDR3 DNA reads TGTGCCAGCAGCCACCGACAGGGCCCCCAGAGCTCCTACAATGAGCAGTTCTTC. Translated, it gives CASSHRQGPQSSYNEQFF.

CDR3 amino acids: CASSLDMWSDEQFF. In DNA, the CDR3 is TGTGCCAGCAGCTTAGATATGTGGAGTGATGAGCAGTTCTTC. The J gene is TRBJ2-1, the V gene TRBV11-2; D uncertain. The CDR3 extends over 14 amino acids. The germline CDR1 and CDR2 sequences are SGHAT and FQNNGV. V lost 0 bases, J lost 8 bases, and 11 bases lay in between.

This rearrangement joins TRBV7-2 to TRBJ2-1, with D unresolved. The germline gives CDR1 SGHTA, CDR2 FQGNSA. Trimming left V 6 bases short and J 9 bases short, with 9 bases between. CDR3 size: 11 residues. The DNA for the CDR3 is TGTGCCAGCAGGCAATCTCTTGAGCAGTTCTTC. It encodes CASRQSLEQFF.

This sequence joins TRBV29-1 and TRBJ1-1; D gene ambiguous. CDR3 length: 10 amino acids. V was shortened by 7 bases and J by 6 bases, with 9 bases between the two germline ends. Germline V gene data show CDR1 as SQVTM and CDR2 as ANQGSEA. This CDR3 reads CSAVEAEAFF. CDR3 DNA: TGCAGCGCAGTAGAGGCTGAAGCTTTCTTT.